Below, 13 T cell receptor beta chains from the same sample are listed, as sequenced in a study of blood T cell repertoires in COVID-19. The data were produced by immunoSEQ multiplex PCR, yet TCRdb's version contains in-frame clones alone and is incomplete. The data contain 6,500 to 9,000 clones, roughly 88% of them singletons. The source material was peripheral blood. These TCRs come from a woman aged 60-70 years with active COVID-19.

V gene TRBV30 combines with J gene TRBJ2-5; 7 bases are a match to TRBD2. V lost 2 bases to trimming and J lost 5 bases; unmatched junction nucleotides: 8. The CDR3 covers 14 residues. Germline V CDR1 and CDR2: GTSNPN, SVGIG (reference sequence). CDR3 bases: TGTGCCTGGAGTCCGGGACTATTACGGGAGACCCAGTACTTC. Translated, it gives CAWSPGLLRETQYF. Looking up the rest from reference TRBV30 and TRBJ2-5 gives the full variable domain: SQTIHQWPATLVQPVGSPLSLECTVEGTSNPNLYWYRQAAGRGLQLLFYSVGIGQISSEVPQNLSASRPQDRQFILSSKKLLLSDSGFYLCAWSPGLLRETQYFGPGTRLLVL.

CDR3: CASSLVDTQNEQFF. The CDR3 bases are TGTGCCAGCAGCTTGGTCGATACACAGAATGAGCAGTTCTTC. The chain is built from TRBV7-9 and TRBJ2-1, with D unresolved. The CDR3 contains 14 residues. From germline, CDR1 is SEHNR and CDR2 FQNEAQ (reference sequence). Trimming removed 3 bases at V and 7 bases at J, with 13 bases between.

The rearrangement uses TRBV19 and TRBJ1-1, with D unclear. V was cut by 4 bases and J by 3 bases, with 3 bases left in between. This CDR3 is 11 amino acids long. Germline lookup yields CDR1 LNHDA and CDR2 SQIVND (reference sequence). The CDR3, as DNA: TGTGCCAGTAGTACCTACACTGAAGCTTTCTTT. It yields the protein CASSTYTEAFF. The variable domain in full, completed from reference TRBV19 and TRBJ1-1, reads DGGITQSPKYLFRKEGQNVTLSCEQNLNHDAMYWYRQDPGQGLRLIYYSQIVNDFQKGDIAEGYSVSREKKESFPLTVTSAQKNPTAFYLCASSTYTEAFFGQGTRLTVV.

This chain links TRBV4-1 with TRBJ1-1; no clear D. This CDR3 contains 13 residues. CDR1 and CDR2 from the germline V gene are MGHRA and YSYEKL. V was shortened by 0 bases and J by 7 bases, with 9 bases between the two germline ends. CDR3 bases: TGCGCCAGCAGCCAAGAGGCACCTCATGAAGCTTTCTTT. The encoded protein is CASSQEAPHEAFF.

This clone was seen only a few times. The rearrangement joins TRBV5-1 to TRBJ1-1; tentatively, D is TRBD1 (5 bases). The CDR3 is 15 residues long. V was shortened by 3 bases and J by 1 base, with 13 bases between the two germline ends. Germline V gene data show CDR1 as SGHRS and CDR2 as YFSETQ. The chain's CDR3 is CASSSQGGSNTEAFF. The CDR3 region has the DNA TGCGCCAGCAGCTCCCAGGGAGGGTCGAACACTGAAGCTTTCTTT.

The rearrangement uses TRBV28 and TRBJ2-5; TRBD1 agrees at 11 bases. Looked up from germline, CDR1 is MDHEN and CDR2 is SYDVKM. After removal of 5 bases from V and 4 bases from J, the junction contained 12 bases not matched to a gene. The CDR3 is 17 amino acids. In nucleotides, the CDR3 is TGTGCCAGCAGTCCCTCCGGACAGGGGGCTGGAGGAGAGACCCAGTACTTC. It encodes CASSPSGQGAGGETQYF.

This clone was counted a few times. V is TRBV4-1 and J is TRBJ1-3, with a possible D match to TRBD1 (5 bases). V was cut by 4 bases and J by 7 bases, with 17 bases left in between. Germline V gene lookup returns CDR1 MGHRA and CDR2 YSYEKL. The CDR3 has 15 amino acids. CDR3 sequence reads: CASSPGPGGWNTIYF. CDR3 DNA sequence: TGCGCCAGCAGCCCAGGCCCCGGGGGATGGAACACCATATATTTT.

This chain links TRBV3-1 (or the pseudogene TRBV3-2) with TRBJ2-7; no clear D. The CDR3 extends over 12 amino acids. The ends were cut back, 1 base at V and 2 bases at J, with 3 bases in the middle. CDR1 is LGHDT and CDR2 is YNNKEL in the germline V gene (reference sequence). In DNA form, the CDR3 reads TGTGCCAGCAGCCAAGCCACCTACGAGCAGTACTTC. Its translation is CASSQATYEQYF.

This clone was seen just once. V and J are TRBV7-8 and TRBJ2-2; perhaps TRBD2 as D (7 bases). This CDR3 contains 15 residues. Trimming pared 6 bases from V and 3 bases from J, leaving 14 bases between. Per germline, CDR1 SGHVS and CDR2 FQNEAQ. The CDR3 loop is CASRRGGRDTGELFF. The DNA for the CDR3 is TGTGCCAGCAGGAGGGGGGGCCGGGACACCGGGGAGCTGTTTTTT.

The CDR3 bases are TGCGCCAGCAGCCGCTCGGGACTACCCTTATACAATGAGCAGTTCTTC. This sequence encodes CASSRSGLPLYNEQFF. The chain uses TRBV4-3 and TRBJ2-1; 7 nucleotides align to TRBD2. The germline V gene encodes CDR1 LGHNA and CDR2 YSLEER. V trimming: 4 bases; J trimming: 4 bases; junction bases outside the gene matches: 10. CDR3 length equals 16 residues.

The rearrangement links TRBV30 to TRBJ1-2; D is unclear. The CDR3 totals 14 residues. CDR1 GTSNPN and CDR2 SVGIG come from the germline V gene (reference sequence). V lost 1 base to trimming and J lost 5 bases, with 14 bases between them. The CDR3 sequence is CAWSGTRSEYGYTF. CDR3 bases: TGTGCCTGGAGTGGAACCAGGTCCGAGTATGGCTACACCTTC.

V is TRBV28 and J is TRBJ1-3; D is unresolved. V shed 8 bases and J shed 0 bases, with 11 bases lying between them. Germline CDR1 reads MDHEN; CDR2 reads SYDVKM. The CDR3 contains 14 residues. CDR3 nucleotide sequence: TGTGCCAGCCGGGTGGGGAGCTCTGGAAACACCATATATTTT. Translating gives CASRVGSSGNTIYF.

This chain connects TRBV2 to TRBJ2-2; D unresolved. CDR1 and CDR2 (germline): SNHLY, FYNNEI. There are 12 residues in the CDR3. The germline V and J ends were trimmed by 4 bases and 6 bases, with 6 bases remaining between them. The CDR3 protein is CASSAASGELFF. The CDR3 DNA reads TGTGCCAGCAGTGCAGCCTCCGGGGAGCTGTTTTTT.